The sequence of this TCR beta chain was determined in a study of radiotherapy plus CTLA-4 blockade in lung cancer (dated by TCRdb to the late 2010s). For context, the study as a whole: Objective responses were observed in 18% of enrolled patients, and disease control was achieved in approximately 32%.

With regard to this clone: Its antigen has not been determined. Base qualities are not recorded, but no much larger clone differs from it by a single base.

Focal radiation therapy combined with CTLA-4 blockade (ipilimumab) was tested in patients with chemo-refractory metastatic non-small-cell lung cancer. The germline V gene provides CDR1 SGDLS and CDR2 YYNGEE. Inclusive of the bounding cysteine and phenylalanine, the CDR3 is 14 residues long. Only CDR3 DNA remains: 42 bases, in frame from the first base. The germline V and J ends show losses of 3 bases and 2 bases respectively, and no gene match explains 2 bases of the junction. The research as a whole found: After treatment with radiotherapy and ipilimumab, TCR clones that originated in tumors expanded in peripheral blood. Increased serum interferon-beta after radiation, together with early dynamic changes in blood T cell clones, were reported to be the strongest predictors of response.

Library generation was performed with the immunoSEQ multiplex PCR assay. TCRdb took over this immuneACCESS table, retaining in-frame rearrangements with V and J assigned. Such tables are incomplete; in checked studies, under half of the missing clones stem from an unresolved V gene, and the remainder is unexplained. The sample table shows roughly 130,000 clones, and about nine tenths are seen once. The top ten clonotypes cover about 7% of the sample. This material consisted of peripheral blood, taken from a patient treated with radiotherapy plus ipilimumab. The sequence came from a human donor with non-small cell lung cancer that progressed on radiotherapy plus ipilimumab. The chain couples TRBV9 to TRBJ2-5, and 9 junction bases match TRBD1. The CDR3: CASSGGTGQETQYF. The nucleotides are TGTGCCAGCAGCGGAGGGACAGGGCAAGAGACCCAGTACTTC.